A single T cell receptor (beta chain) is shown here with its context. The data belong to a study of technical replicates of blood from several donors. Trimming stripped 5 bases from V and 3 bases from J, with 14 bases between. CDR1 KGHSH and CDR2 LQKENI come from the germline V gene. The CDR3 is made up of 14 amino acids. TCRdb's table, derived via immunoSEQ multiplex PCR, lists solely in-frame clones and lacks some. The data hold 79,000 or so clones, with around 96% observed a single time. The sequenced material came from T cells isolated from PBMCs. The TCR sequence derives from a human donor in good health. The chain employs TRBV18 and TRBJ2-7; perhaps TRBD1 as D (6 bases). CDR3 in amino acids: CASSYSAGVYEQYF. CDR3 DNA sequence: TGTGCCAGCTCATACAGCGCAGGGGTCTACGAGCAGTACTTC.